These T cell receptor beta chains were read from a single sample in a study of OX40 agonist ivuxolimab in advanced cancers. Clones were read by immunoSEQ multiplex PCR, and TCRdb kept only the in-frame ones, dropping some. The sample has about 39,000 clones; around nine tenths are singletons. Sequenced material: CD4+ or CD8+ T cells sorted from blood, taken in a trial of the OX40 agonist ivuxolimab. All receptors derive from an adult with an advanced solid tumor such as melanoma, head and neck, liver or kidney cancer. Each CDR3 is given with its conserved first and last residue. The D gene is left open where the match is weak. Clone sizes are given selectively: once, few, many, or a class where the clone is expanded.

CDR3aa: CASVGGANVLTF
CDR3nt: TGTGCCTCGGTCGGGGGGGCCAACGTCCTGACTTTC
len: 12
d_gene: .
abundance: .
v_gene: TRBV25-1
j_gene: TRBJ2-6

CDR3aa: CASSPGQGYYEQYF
CDR3nt: TGTGCCAGTAGCCCGGGACAGGGGTACTACGAGCAGTACTTC
len: 14
d_gene: TRBD1
abundance: few
v_gene: TRBV19
j_gene: TRBJ2-7

CDR3aa: CASRVGLAGYEQYF
CDR3nt: TGTGCCAGCAGGGTAGGGCTAGCGGGGTACGAGCAGTACTTC
len: 14
d_gene: TRBD2
abundance: .
v_gene: TRBV5-4
j_gene: TRBJ2-7

CDR3aa: CASSLALGQGNEAFF
CDR3nt: TGTGCCAGCAGCTTAGCCCTGGGACAGGGTAATGAAGCTTTCTTT
len: 15
d_gene: TRBD1
abundance: .
v_gene: TRBV7-8
j_gene: TRBJ1-1

CDR3aa: CASSPQGHYEQYF
CDR3nt: TGTGCCAGCAGTCCTCAGGGACACTACGAGCAGTACTTC
len: 13
d_gene: .
abundance: once
v_gene: TRBV28
j_gene: TRBJ2-7

CDR3aa: CASFGAAGELFF
CDR3nt: TGTGCCAGCTTTGGGGCAGCCGGGGAGCTGTTTTTT
len: 12
d_gene: .
abundance: .
v_gene: TRBV18
j_gene: TRBJ2-2

CDR3aa: CASSSQGAPGETQYF
CDR3nt: TGTGCCAGCAGCTCGCAGGGGGCGCCCGGGGAGACCCAGTACTTC
len: 15
d_gene: TRBD1
abundance: .
v_gene: TRBV27
j_gene: TRBJ2-5

CDR3aa: CASSGGQVSNYEQYF
CDR3nt: TGTGCCAGCAGCGGGGGACAGGTTAGCAACTACGAGCAGTACTTC
len: 15
d_gene: TRBD1
abundance: .
v_gene: TRBV13
j_gene: TRBJ2-7

CDR3aa: CASSLGVAAEQYF
CDR3nt: TGTGCCAGCAGCTTAGGAGTCGCCGCCGAGCAGTACTTC
len: 13
d_gene: .
abundance: .
v_gene: TRBV11-3
j_gene: TRBJ2-7

CDR3aa: CASSLWVNEQYF
CDR3nt: TGTGCCAGCAGCTTGTGGGTAAACGAGCAGTACTTC
len: 12
d_gene: .
abundance: medium-sized
v_gene: TRBV5-6
j_gene: TRBJ2-7

CDR3aa: CASSQASSYEQYF
CDR3nt: TGCGCCAGCAGCCAGGCGAGCTCCTACGAGCAGTACTTC
len: 13
d_gene: .
abundance: .
v_gene: TRBV4-1
j_gene: TRBJ2-7

CDR3aa: CASSVTKNYNEQFF
CDR3nt: TGTGCCAGCAGCGTGACAAAGAACTACAATGAGCAGTTCTTC
len: 14
d_gene: .
abundance: .
v_gene: TRBV5-8
j_gene: TRBJ2-1

CDR3aa: CASSSLGGSYNEQFF
CDR3nt: TGCGCCAGCAGCTCCCTCGGGGGATCCTACAATGAGCAGTTCTTC
len: 15
d_gene: .
abundance: .
v_gene: TRBV5-1
j_gene: TRBJ2-1

CDR3aa: CASSLSSSGGWNEQFF
CDR3nt: TGTGCCAGCAGCTTAAGTTCTAGCGGGGGGTGGAATGAGCAGTTCTTC
len: 16
d_gene: TRBD2
abundance: .
v_gene: TRBV7-8
j_gene: TRBJ2-1

CDR3aa: CASSLTGGMSPLHF
CDR3nt: TGCGCCAGCAGCTTGACAGGGGGCATGTCACCCCTCCACTTT
len: 14
d_gene: TRBD1
abundance: .
v_gene: TRBV5-1
j_gene: TRBJ1-6

CDR3aa: CASSVGPAGGLMDEQFF
CDR3nt: TGTGCCAGCAGCGTAGGGCCAGCGGGAGGACTTATGGATGAGCAGTTCTTC
len: 17
d_gene: TRBD2
abundance: .
v_gene: TRBV9
j_gene: TRBJ2-1

CDR3aa: CASSEWREADTQYF
CDR3nt: TGTGCCAGCAGTGAGTGGCGGGAGGCAGATACGCAGTATTTT
len: 14
d_gene: TRBD2
abundance: .
v_gene: TRBV2
j_gene: TRBJ2-3

CDR3aa: CASNSQGAQADTQYF
CDR3nt: TGTGCCAGTAATTCACAGGGGGCGCAGGCAGATACGCAGTATTTT
len: 15
d_gene: TRBD1
abundance: .
v_gene: TRBV19
j_gene: TRBJ2-3

CDR3aa: CASSSGREPEAFF
CDR3nt: TGCGCCAGCAGCTCGGGTCGAGAGCCTGAAGCTTTCTTT
len: 13
d_gene: .
abundance: once
v_gene: TRBV5-1
j_gene: TRBJ1-1

CDR3aa: CATLTTGGSYGYTF
CDR3nt: TGTGCCACCCTAACGACAGGGGGCAGCTATGGCTACACCTTC
len: 14
d_gene: TRBD1
abundance: .
v_gene: TRBV27
j_gene: TRBJ1-2

CDR3aa: CAWSVVQTDTIYF
CDR3nt: TGTGCCTGGAGTGTGGTACAGACGGACACCATATATTTT
len: 13
d_gene: .
abundance: .
v_gene: TRBV30
j_gene: TRBJ1-3

CDR3aa: CASSLTYEQYF
CDR3nt: TGTGCCAGCAGCCTCACCTACGAGCAGTACTTC
len: 11
d_gene: .
abundance: few
v_gene: TRBV5-6
j_gene: TRBJ2-7

CDR3aa: CASSERSHEQYF
CDR3nt: TGTGCCAGCAGTGAACGGAGCCACGAGCAGTACTTC
len: 12
d_gene: .
abundance: .
v_gene: TRBV13
j_gene: TRBJ2-7

CDR3aa: CASSLVGADINQPQHF
CDR3nt: TGTGCCAGCAGCTTAGTTGGCGCAGATATCAATCAGCCCCAGCATTTT
len: 16
d_gene: .
abundance: .
v_gene: TRBV7-8
j_gene: TRBJ1-5

CDR3aa: CASTKTSGRIYNEQFF
CDR3nt: TGTGCCAGCACTAAGACTAGCGGGAGAATCTACAATGAGCAGTTCTTC
len: 16
d_gene: TRBD2
abundance: .
v_gene: TRBV28
j_gene: TRBJ2-1

CDR3aa: CASSFGLAGNYEQFF
CDR3nt: TGTGCCAGCAGTTTCGGACTAGCGGGAAACTATGAGCAGTTCTTC
len: 15
d_gene: TRBD2
abundance: .
v_gene: TRBV27
j_gene: TRBJ2-1

CDR3aa: CSVPPAGNYGYTF
CDR3nt: TGCAGCGTGCCTCCCGCAGGAAACTATGGCTACACCTTC
len: 13
d_gene: .
abundance: once
v_gene: TRBV29-1
j_gene: TRBJ1-2

CDR3aa: CASSPLGQGLSYEQYF
CDR3nt: TGTGCCAGCAGTCCCCTCGGACAGGGCTTATCCTACGAGCAGTACTTC
len: 16
d_gene: TRBD1
abundance: .
v_gene: TRBV27
j_gene: TRBJ2-7

CDR3aa: CASSDIAGEQETQYF
CDR3nt: TGTGCCAGCAGCGATATAGCGGGAGAACAAGAGACCCAGTACTTC
len: 15
d_gene: TRBD2
abundance: .
v_gene: TRBV4-2
j_gene: TRBJ2-5

CDR3aa: CASSLGDEQFF
CDR3nt: TGTGCCAGCAGTTTAGGGGATGAGCAGTTCTTC
len: 11
d_gene: .
abundance: .
v_gene: TRBV27
j_gene: TRBJ2-1

CDR3aa: CASRDIAGRSYNEQFF
CDR3nt: TGTGCCAGCAGAGACATAGCGGGCCGCTCCTACAATGAGCAGTTCTTC
len: 16
d_gene: TRBD2
abundance: .
v_gene: TRBV6-6
j_gene: TRBJ2-1